A selection of T cell receptor beta chains follows, all from one sample in a study of T-cell reconstitution after alpha-beta-depleted transplantation in children. Each CDR3 protein is one row after TCRdb ran MiXCR on the PCR reads. The table includes just under 350,000 distinct CDR3 sequences, roughly 16% detected once. Material: PBMCs, mostly from graft donor cells, obtained 360 days after TCRalphabeta/CD19-depleted stem cell transplant. These receptors came from a male patient between 2 and 10 years old who had a stem cell transplant for acute lymphoblastic leukemia, so the T cells may come from the graft donor. CDR3s include the opening cysteine and the closing phenylalanine or tryptophan. Fields, in order: clone size, J gene, D gene, V gene, CDR3 DNA, CDR3 protein. A D gene is named only where the DNA matches it firmly. Not every row has a clone size; where given, it reads once, few, many or a size class.

many	TRBJ2-3	TRBD1	TRBV20-1	TGCAGTGCTCCCGGGACAGGGGGAACAGATACGCAGTATTTT	CSAPGTGGTDTQYF
few	TRBJ2-2	.	TRBV4-1	TGCGCCAGCACGCTGGCCGGAGGCGACACCGGGGAGCTGTTTTTT	CASTLAGGDTGELFF
.	TRBJ2-6	.	TRBV4-3	TGCGCCAGCAGCCATTTATCAGTCTACTCTGGGGCCAACGTCCTGACTTTC	CASSHLSVYSGANVLTF
.	TRBJ1-5	TRBD1	TRBV11-2	TGTGCCAGCAGCTTGACAGGGAGCAGTCAGCCCCAGCATTTT	CASSLTGSSQPQHF
.	TRBJ2-7	.	TRBV6-2/TRBV6-3	TGTGCCAGCAGTTCCGGCGATTCTTACTCCTACGAGCAGTACTTC	CASSSGDSYSYEQYF
.	TRBJ2-1	TRBD2	TRBV4-3	TGCGCCAGCAGCTATGCTCGGACTAGCGGGATAGGGAATGAGCAGTTCTTC	CASSYARTSGIGNEQFF
.	TRBJ2-5	TRBD1	TRBV6-1	TGTGCCAGTGCACCGGGACAGGGAAGAGAGACCCAGTACTTC	CASAPGQGRETQYF
many	TRBJ2-7	.	TRBV12-3/TRBV12-4	TGTGCCAGCAGTAGTACAGGCTATCCCTACGAGCAGTACTTC	CASSSTGYPYEQYF
.	TRBJ2-3	TRBD1	TRBV5-1	TGCGCCAGCAGCGAGGGGACAGCAGATACGCAGTATTTT	CASSEGTADTQYF
many	TRBJ2-3	.	TRBV4-3	TGCGCCAGCAGCCAAGATGGGAGGGGGAGCACAGATACGCAGTATTTT	CASSQDGRGSTDTQYF
few	TRBJ2-5	.	TRBV12-3/TRBV12-4	TGTGCCAGCAGTTTCGGGGGATTTGGGACCCAGTACTTC	CASSFGGFGTQYF
.	TRBJ2-7	TRBD2	TRBV20-1	TGCAGTGCTAGAGCGGGACTAGGCCCCTACGAGCAGTACTTC	CSARAGLGPYEQYF
.	TRBJ2-5	.	TRBV20-1	TGCAGTGCCGGGGCAGGGGCTCAAGAGACCCAGTACTTC	CSAGAGAQETQYF
.	TRBJ2-3	.	TRBV5-1	TGCGCCAGCAGCTTCGGGACTGGGGGGTTCACAGATACGCAGTATTTT	CASSFGTGGFTDTQYF
few	TRBJ2-2	TRBD1	TRBV5-1	TGCGCCAGCAGCACCCGGACAGGTCACGGGGAGCTGTTTTTT	CASSTRTGHGELFF
many	TRBJ2-7	.	TRBV29-1	TGCAGCGTCCTTGAGGGCGGGAAGTACGAGCAGTACTTC	CSVLEGGKYEQYF
.	TRBJ2-3	TRBD1	TRBV5-1	TGCGCCAGCAGCTTGGGGACCGGGACAGGACTTTTGGATACGCAGTATTTT	CASSLGTGTGLLDTQYF
.	TRBJ2-1	TRBD2	TRBV4-1	TGCGCCAGCAGCCAACACCCCGGGCTAGCGGGAGAGTCCAATGAGCAGTTCTTC	CASSQHPGLAGESNEQFF
.	TRBJ2-1	TRBD2	TRBV11-1	TGTGCCAGCAGCCCGCGATCGACTAGCGGGAGGGCCGAGTCCTACAATGAGCAGTTCTTC	CASSPRSTSGRAESYNEQFF
few	TRBJ1-5	.	TRBV28	TGTGCCAGCAGTCCTCCAGGGGGCAATCAGCCCCAGCATTTT	CASSPPGGNQPQHF
few	TRBJ2-2	.	TRBV9	TGTGCCAGCAGCGTAGAGGTCGCCGGGGAGCTGTTTTTT	CASSVEVAGELFF
few	TRBJ1-2	.	TRBV7-9	TGTGCCAGCAGCTTAGTACAGGGACACTATGGCTACACCTTC	CASSLVQGHYGYTF
few	TRBJ1-4	.	TRBV5-5	TGTGCCAGCAGCCTACTGGGAGATGAAAAACTGTTTTTT	CASSLLGDEKLFF
.	TRBJ2-5	.	TRBV28	TGTGCCAGCAGTTCTACGCATGTGGATCCTGGAGAGACCCAGTACTTC	CASSSTHVDPGETQYF
many	TRBJ2-3	TRBD2	TRBV20-1	TGCAGTGCCTTACGAGGGACTACGGGAGATACGCAGTATTTT	CSALRGTTGDTQYF
many	TRBJ2-7	.	TRBV28	TGTGCCAGCAGTTTGTTCGCTTCCTACGAGCAGTACTTC	CASSLFASYEQYF
few	TRBJ1-5	.	TRBV30	TGTGCCTGGAGCCTCGAAGGGCCCCAGCATTTT	CAWSLEGPQHF
few	TRBJ2-5	.	TRBV20-1	TGCAGTGGGGCCGCGGGCCTTGAGACCCAGTACTTC	CSGAAGLETQYF
few	TRBJ2-5	.	TRBV3-1	TGTGCCAGCAGCCAAGCCGAACGGGGAAGCCCACCGTACTTC	CASSQAERGSPPYF
few	TRBJ2-7	TRBD1	TRBV15	TGTGCCACCAGCAGGGATTCCGGGACAGGGTACGAGCAGTACTTC	CATSRDSGTGYEQYF
once	TRBJ2-7	.	TRBV7-2	TGTGCCAGCAGCTTAGACAGGGTTATGGCCTACGAGCAGTACTTC	CASSLDRVMAYEQYF
many	TRBJ1-3	.	TRBV3-1	TGTGCCAGCAGCTTTGGCGGGACAAACACCATATATTTT	CASSFGGTNTIYF
few	TRBJ1-2	.	TRBV24-1	TGTGCCACCAGCTCGGAAAGGGTGAACTATGGCTACACCTTC	CATSSERVNYGYTF
few	TRBJ2-3	TRBD2	TRBV4-3	TGCGCCAGCAGCCAAGGGACTAGCGGGATCACAGATACGCAGTATTTT	CASSQGTSGITDTQYF
few	TRBJ1-5	.	TRBV4-2	TGTGCCAGCAGCCAAGTGGAGGGAGGCCTTTCGGGCAATCAGCCCCAGCATTTT	CASSQVEGGLSGNQPQHF
many	TRBJ2-7	.	TRBV4-2	TGTGCCAGCAGCCAAAGAGGGGGAGGAAGGTACGAGCAGTACTTC	CASSQRGGGRYEQYF
few	TRBJ2-2	TRBD1	TRBV11-2	TGTGCCAGCAGCTTTGGACAGGACCCCACCGGGGAGCTGTTTTTT	CASSFGQDPTGELFF
few	TRBJ2-5	.	TRBV15	TGTGCCACCAGCAGAGAGGGAGGGACAGGACCGGAGACCCAGTACTTC	CATSREGGTGPETQYF
.	TRBJ1-1	.	TRBV12-3/TRBV12-4	TGTGCCAGCAGTTTATCGGCGGCCACTGAAGCTTTCTTT	CASSLSAATEAFF
few	TRBJ1-1	.	TRBV5-1	TGCGCCAGCAGCTTGAGGGGGGGCGGCACTGAAGCTTTCTTT	CASSLRGGGTEAFF
many	TRBJ2-2	.	TRBV28	TGTGCCAGCAGTTTTGGGTATGGGGTGACCGGGGAGCTGTTTTTT	CASSFGYGVTGELFF
few	TRBJ2-1	TRBD2	TRBV4-3	TGCGCCAGCAACCAATCGGGAGCGGGAGGCCTCTCCTACAATGAGCAGTTCTTC	CASNQSGAGGLSYNEQFF
.	TRBJ1-2	.	TRBV6-2/TRBV6-3	TGTGCCAGCAGTTATACCCTCGGGTACACCTTC	CASSYTLGYTF
many	TRBJ2-2	TRBD2	TRBV24-1	TGTGCCACCAGTGATGTGTCCAGCGGGGGGAACACCGGGGAGCTGTTTTTT	CATSDVSSGGNTGELFF
many	TRBJ2-3	TRBD1	TRBV5-1	TGCGCCAGCAAACCCTGGGACAGCAGCACAGATACGCAGTATTTT	CASKPWDSSTDTQYF
.	TRBJ2-5	TRBD2	TRBV18	TGTGCCAGCTCACCCCGGACTAGCAAAGAGACCCAGTACTTC	CASSPRTSKETQYF
few	TRBJ1-1	TRBD1	TRBV12-3/TRBV12-4	TGTGCCAGCAGTCCTAAACAGGGGTACACTGAAGCTTTCTTT	CASSPKQGYTEAFF
.	TRBJ2-3	TRBD1	TRBV7-3	TGTGCCAGCAGTCCTCACGGGACAGGGTTCCCAGATACGCAGTATTTT	CASSPHGTGFPDTQYF
many	TRBJ2-7	.	TRBV20-1	TGCAGTGCTGGGACTGTATACGAGCAGTACTTC	CSAGTVYEQYF
many	TRBJ1-5	.	TRBV6-5	TGTGCCAGCGGAGGCCCAGCTAATCAGCCCCAGCATTTT	CASGGPANQPQHF
.	TRBJ2-2	.	TRBV7-8	TGTGCCAGCAGCTTACAAACCGGGGAGCTGTTTTTT	CASSLQTGELFF
few	TRBJ1-5	TRBD1	TRBV20-1	TGCAGTGCTAAGAATGGGTACAGGGGACCTCAGCCCCAGCATTTT	CSAKNGYRGPQPQHF
.	TRBJ1-2	.	TRBV29-1	TGCAGCGTTGAGGAAACGACCTATGGCTACACCTTC	CSVEETTYGYTF
many	TRBJ2-1	.	TRBV11-2	TGTGCCAGCAGCTTAGGCCCCGGTAGTGAGCAGTTCTTC	CASSLGPGSEQFF
.	TRBJ1-2	TRBD1	TRBV10-3	TGTGCCATCGGCCCCTCCCCGGGACAGGAGGGCGTTGGCTACACCTTC	CAIGPSPGQEGVGYTF